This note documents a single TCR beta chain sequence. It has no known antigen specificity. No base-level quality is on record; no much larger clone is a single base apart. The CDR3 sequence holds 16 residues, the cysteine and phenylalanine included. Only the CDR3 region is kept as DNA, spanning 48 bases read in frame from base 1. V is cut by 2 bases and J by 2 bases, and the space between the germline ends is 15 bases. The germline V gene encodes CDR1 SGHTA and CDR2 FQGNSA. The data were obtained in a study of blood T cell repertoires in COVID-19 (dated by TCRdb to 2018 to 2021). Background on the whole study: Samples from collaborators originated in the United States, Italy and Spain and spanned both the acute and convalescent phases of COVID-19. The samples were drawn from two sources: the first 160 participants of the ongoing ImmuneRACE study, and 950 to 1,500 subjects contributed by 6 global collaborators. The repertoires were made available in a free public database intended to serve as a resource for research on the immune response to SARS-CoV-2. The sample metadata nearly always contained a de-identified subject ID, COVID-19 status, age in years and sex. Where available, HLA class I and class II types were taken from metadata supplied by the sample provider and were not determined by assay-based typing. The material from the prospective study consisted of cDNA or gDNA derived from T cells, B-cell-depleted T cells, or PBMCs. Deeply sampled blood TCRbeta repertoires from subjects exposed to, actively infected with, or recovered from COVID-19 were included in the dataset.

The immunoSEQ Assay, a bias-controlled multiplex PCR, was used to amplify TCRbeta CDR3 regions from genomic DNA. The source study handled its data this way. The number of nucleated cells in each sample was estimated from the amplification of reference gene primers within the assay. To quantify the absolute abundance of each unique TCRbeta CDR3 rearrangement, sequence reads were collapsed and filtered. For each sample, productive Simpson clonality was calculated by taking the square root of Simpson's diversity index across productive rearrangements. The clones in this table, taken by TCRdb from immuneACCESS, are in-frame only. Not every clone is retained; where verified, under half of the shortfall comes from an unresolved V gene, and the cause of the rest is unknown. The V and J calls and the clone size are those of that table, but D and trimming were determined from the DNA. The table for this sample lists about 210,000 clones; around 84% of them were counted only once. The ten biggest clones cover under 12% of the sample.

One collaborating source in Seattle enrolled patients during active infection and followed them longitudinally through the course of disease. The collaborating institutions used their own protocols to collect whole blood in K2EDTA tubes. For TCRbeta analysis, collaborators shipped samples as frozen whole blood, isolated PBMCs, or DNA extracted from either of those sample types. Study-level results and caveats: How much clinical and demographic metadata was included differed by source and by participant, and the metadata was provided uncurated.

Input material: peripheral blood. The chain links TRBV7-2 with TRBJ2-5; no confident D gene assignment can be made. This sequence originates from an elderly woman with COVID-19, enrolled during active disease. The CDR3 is CASSLSSGLAQETQYF. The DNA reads TGTGCCAGCAGCTTATCCAGTGGCCTTGCTCAAGAGACCCAGTACTTC.